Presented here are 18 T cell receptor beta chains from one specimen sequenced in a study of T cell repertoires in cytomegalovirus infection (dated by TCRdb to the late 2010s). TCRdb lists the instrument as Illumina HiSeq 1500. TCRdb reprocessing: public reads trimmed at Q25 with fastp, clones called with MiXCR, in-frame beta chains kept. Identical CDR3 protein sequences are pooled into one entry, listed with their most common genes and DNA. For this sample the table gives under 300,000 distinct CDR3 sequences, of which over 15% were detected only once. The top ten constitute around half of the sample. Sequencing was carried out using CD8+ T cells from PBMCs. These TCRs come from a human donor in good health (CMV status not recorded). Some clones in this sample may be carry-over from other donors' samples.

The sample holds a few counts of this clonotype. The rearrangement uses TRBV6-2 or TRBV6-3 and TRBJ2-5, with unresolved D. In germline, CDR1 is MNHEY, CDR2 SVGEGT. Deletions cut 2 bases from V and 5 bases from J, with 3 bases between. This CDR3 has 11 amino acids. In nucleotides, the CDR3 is TGTGCCAGCAGTTACGCGGAGACCCAGTACTTC. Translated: CASSYAETQYF.

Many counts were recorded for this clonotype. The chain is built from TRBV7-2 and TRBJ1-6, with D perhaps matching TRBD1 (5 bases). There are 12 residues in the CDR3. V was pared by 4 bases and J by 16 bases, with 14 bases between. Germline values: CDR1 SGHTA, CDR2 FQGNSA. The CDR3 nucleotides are TGTGCCAGCAGCTCTTGGGACCGCCGACTCCACTTT. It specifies CASSSWDRRLHF.

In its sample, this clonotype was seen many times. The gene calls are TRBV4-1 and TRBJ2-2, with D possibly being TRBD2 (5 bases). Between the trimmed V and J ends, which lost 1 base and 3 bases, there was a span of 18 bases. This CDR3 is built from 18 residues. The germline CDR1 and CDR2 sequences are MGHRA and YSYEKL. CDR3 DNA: TGCGCCAGCAGCCAAGGGACCTCAGATCGGGGTTACACCGGGGAGCTGTTTTTT. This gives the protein CASSQGTSDRGYTGELFF.

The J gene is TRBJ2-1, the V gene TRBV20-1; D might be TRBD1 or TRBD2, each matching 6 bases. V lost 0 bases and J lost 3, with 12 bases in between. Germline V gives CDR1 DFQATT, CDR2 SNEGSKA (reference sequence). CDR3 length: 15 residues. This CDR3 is CSARDSGGSYNEQFF. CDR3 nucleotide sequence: TGCAGTGCTAGAGATTCCGGGGGCAGCTACAATGAGCAGTTCTTC.

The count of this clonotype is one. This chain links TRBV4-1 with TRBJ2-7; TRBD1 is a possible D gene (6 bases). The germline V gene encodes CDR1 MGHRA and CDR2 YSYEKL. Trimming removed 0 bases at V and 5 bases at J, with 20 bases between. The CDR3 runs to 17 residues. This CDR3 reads CASSQEFSPGHLNEQYF. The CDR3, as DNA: TGCGCCAGCAGCCAAGAGTTCAGCCCGGGACATTTGAACGAGCAGTACTTC.

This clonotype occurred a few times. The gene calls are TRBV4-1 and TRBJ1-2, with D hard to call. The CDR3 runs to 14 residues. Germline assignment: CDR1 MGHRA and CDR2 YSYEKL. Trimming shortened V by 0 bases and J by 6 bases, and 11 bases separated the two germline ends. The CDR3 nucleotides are TGCGCCAGCAGCCAAGATTTAGGTGGAGATGGCTACACCTTC. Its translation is CASSQDLGGDGYTF.

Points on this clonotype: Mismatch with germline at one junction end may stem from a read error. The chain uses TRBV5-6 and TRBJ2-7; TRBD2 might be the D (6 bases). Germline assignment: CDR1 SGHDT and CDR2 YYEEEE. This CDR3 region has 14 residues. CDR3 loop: CAGSSGEPTYEQYF. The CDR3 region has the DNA TGTGCCGGCAGCTCGGGAGAGCCGACCTACGAGCAGTACTTC.

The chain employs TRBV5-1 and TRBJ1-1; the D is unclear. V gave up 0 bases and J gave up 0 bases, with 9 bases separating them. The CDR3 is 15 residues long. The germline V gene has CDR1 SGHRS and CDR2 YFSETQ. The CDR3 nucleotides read TGCGCCAGCAGCTTGGATCTGGCCCTGAACACTGAAGCTTTCTTT. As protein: CASSLDLALNTEAFF.

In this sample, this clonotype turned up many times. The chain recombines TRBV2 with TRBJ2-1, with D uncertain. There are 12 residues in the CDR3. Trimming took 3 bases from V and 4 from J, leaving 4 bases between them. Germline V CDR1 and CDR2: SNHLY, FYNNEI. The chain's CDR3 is CASSDLYNEQFF. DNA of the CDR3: TGTGCCAGCAGTGACCTATACAATGAGCAGTTCTTC.

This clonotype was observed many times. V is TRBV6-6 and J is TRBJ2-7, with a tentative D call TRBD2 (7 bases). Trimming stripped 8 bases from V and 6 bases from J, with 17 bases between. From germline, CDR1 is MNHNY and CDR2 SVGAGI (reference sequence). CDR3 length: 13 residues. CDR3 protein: CASHVGGRLEQYF. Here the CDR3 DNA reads TGTGCCAGCCATGTGGGGGGGCGGCTCGAGCAGTACTTC.

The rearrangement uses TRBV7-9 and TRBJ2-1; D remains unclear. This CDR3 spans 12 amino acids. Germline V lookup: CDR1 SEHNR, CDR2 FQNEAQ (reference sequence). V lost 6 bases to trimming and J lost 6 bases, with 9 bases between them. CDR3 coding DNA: TGTGCCAGCAGGGCCTCGGGCAATGAGCAGTTCTTC. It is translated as CASRASGNEQFF.

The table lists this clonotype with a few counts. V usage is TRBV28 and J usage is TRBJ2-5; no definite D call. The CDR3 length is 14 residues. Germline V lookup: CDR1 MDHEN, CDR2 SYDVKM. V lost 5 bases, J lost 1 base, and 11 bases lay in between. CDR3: CASSPQRSQETQYF. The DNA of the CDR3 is TGTGCCAGCAGTCCCCAGAGATCCCAAGAGACCCAGTACTTC.

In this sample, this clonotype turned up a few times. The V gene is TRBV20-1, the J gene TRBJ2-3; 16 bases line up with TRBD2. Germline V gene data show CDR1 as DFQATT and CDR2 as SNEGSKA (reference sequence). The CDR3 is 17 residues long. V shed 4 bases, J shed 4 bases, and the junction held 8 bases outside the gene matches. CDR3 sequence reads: CSAKGTSGGAIADTQYF. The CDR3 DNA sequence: TGCAGTGCTAAAGGGACTAGCGGGGGGGCCATCGCAGATACGCAGTATTTT.

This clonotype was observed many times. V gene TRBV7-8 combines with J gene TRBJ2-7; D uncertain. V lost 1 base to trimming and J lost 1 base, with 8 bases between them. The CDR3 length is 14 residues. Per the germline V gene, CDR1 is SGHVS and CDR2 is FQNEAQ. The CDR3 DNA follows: TGTGCCAGCAGCTTAGGATCTTGGTCCTACGAGCAGTACTTC. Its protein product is CASSLGSWSYEQYF.

Here the CDR3 DNA reads TGTGCCAGCAGCCCCGACTACGGCTACAATGAGCAGTTCTTC. This encodes CASSPDYGYNEQFF. The rearrangement links TRBV9 to TRBJ2-1; a possible D gene is TRBD2 (5 bases). V gave up 4 bases and J gave up 3 bases, with 11 bases separating them. CDR3 size: 14 residues. Germline V CDR1 and CDR2: SGDLS, YYNGEE.

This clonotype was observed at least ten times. CDR3 nucleotide sequence: TGTGCCAGCAGCTTAGTAATTTCAGGCTCGGATGAAGCTTTCTTT. This encodes CASSLVISGSDEAFF. The genes are TRBV7-2 and TRBJ1-1; D is unresolved. CDR1 is SGHTA and CDR2 is FQGNSA in the germline V gene. This CDR3 spans 15 amino acids. V was cut by 1 base and J by 7 bases, with 16 bases left in between. The full variable domain, completed using reference TRBV7-2 and TRBJ1-1, is GAGVSQSPSNKVTEKGKDVELRCDPISGHTALYWYRQSLGQGLEFLIYFQGNSAPDKSGLPSDRFSAERTGGSVSTLTIQRTQQEDSAVYLCASSLVISGSDEAFFGQGTRLTVV.

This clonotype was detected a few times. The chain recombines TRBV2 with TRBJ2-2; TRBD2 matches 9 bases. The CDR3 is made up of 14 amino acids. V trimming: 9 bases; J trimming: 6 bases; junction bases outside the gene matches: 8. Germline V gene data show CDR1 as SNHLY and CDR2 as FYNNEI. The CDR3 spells CASMKRGAPGELFF. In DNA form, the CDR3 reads TGTGCCAGTATGAAGCGGGGGGCCCCCGGGGAGCTGTTTTTT.

CDR3 DNA: TGCGCCAGCATCAAGACAGGGGGCAGGGGTTTATATGGCTACACCTTC. Amino acids: CASIKTGGRGLYGYTF. The chain recombines TRBV23-1 with TRBJ1-2, with 10 bases identical to TRBD1. TRBV23-1 is treated as an ORF (open reading frame) with a function not yet certain. Losses at the gene ends were 7 bases for V and 5 bases for J; bases not matched to a gene: 13. The CDR3 has 16 amino acids.